These 23 T cell receptor beta chains were all obtained from the same sample, sequenced in a study of multiple sclerosis patients with progressive multifocal leukoencephalopathy. Sequencing used immunoSEQ multiplex PCR; TCRdb keeps in-frame clones, though not all of them. The sample lists about 30,000 clones; roughly 90% were seen once. Time point indicated: 6 to 7 months of natalizumab therapy. The sequencing here drew on PBMCs, taken from a patient treated with natalizumab. The receptor set was obtained from a human donor with multiple sclerosis.

The CDR3 here is CASSLVGGDTDTQYF. In DNA, the CDR3 is TGTGCCAGCAGTTTAGTAGGTGGGGACACAGATACGCAGTATTTT. The genes are TRBV27 and TRBJ2-3; D is unresolved. CDR3 length: 15 residues. Germline-derived CDR1 and CDR2 are MNHEY and SMNVEV (reference sequence). Trimming cost V 2 bases and J 2 bases, with 11 bases left between them.

The chain couples TRBV4-3 to TRBJ1-3; TRBD1 might be the D (5 bases). Germline CDR1 LGHNA, CDR2 YSLEER. The CDR3 runs to 14 residues. V was trimmed by 2 bases and J by 4 bases, leaving 9 bases between them. The CDR3 sequence is CASSQQGFGNTIYF. Written as DNA, the CDR3 is TGCGCCAGCAGCCAACAGGGATTCGGAAACACCATATATTTT.

This chain joins TRBV5-6 and TRBJ2-7; weak D call: TRBD2 (6 bases). CDR1 is SGHDT and CDR2 is YYEEEE in the germline V gene. The CDR3 loop spans 14 amino acids. The V gene lost 4 bases and the J gene lost 2 bases, with 13 bases spanning the gap. The CDR3 protein is CASSGNGGTYEQYF. The CDR3, as DNA: TGTGCCAGCAGCGGGAACGGGGGTACCTACGAGCAGTACTTC.

V gene TRBV11-3 combines with J gene TRBJ2-1; no firm D call. The germline gives CDR1 SGHNT, CDR2 YENEEA. V was pared by 3 bases and J by 0 bases, with 9 bases between. The length of the CDR3 is 15 residues. CDR3 loop: CASSFTGSSYNEQFF. The CDR3 DNA follows: TGTGCCAGCAGCTTTACGGGCAGCTCCTACAATGAGCAGTTCTTC.

The chain joins TRBV7-3 to TRBJ2-2; no clear D gene. Germline lookup yields CDR1 SGHTA and CDR2 FQGTGA. The CDR3 length is 14 residues. The V and J ends lost 0 bases and 1 base respectively, with 3 bases between them. The DNA for the CDR3 is TGTGCCAGCAGCTTAACAGGGAACACCGGGGAGCTGTTTTTT. Translation gives CASSLTGNTGELFF.

The V and J genes are TRBV7-2 and TRBJ2-7, with 12 bases fitting TRBD2. The V gene's germline CDR1 is SGHTA and CDR2 FQGNSA. Trimming cost V 4 bases and J 3 bases; bases outside gene matches: 7. There are 16 residues in the CDR3. For the CDR3, the DNA is TGTGCCAGCAGCTCCCCGACTAGCGGGAGAATCTACGAGCAGTACTTC. Translating gives CASSSPTSGRIYEQYF. The variable domain in full, with the rest retrieved from reference TRBV7-2 and TRBJ2-7, is GAGVSQSPSNKVTEKGKDVELRCDPISGHTALYWYRQSLGQGLEFLIYFQGNSAPDKSGLPSDRFSAERTGGSVSTLTIQRTQQEDSAVYLCASSSPTSGRIYEQYFGPGTRLTVT.

This clone was picked up a small number of times. The genes are TRBV7-9 and TRBJ1-1, with 7 positions matching TRBD1. This CDR3 is built from 14 residues. Germline CDR1 is SEHNR and CDR2 is FQNEAQ (reference sequence). V lost 3 bases to trimming and J lost 2 bases; unmatched junction nucleotides: 3. CDR3 residues: CASSLTGSNTEAFF. CDR3 nucleotides: TGTGCCAGCAGCTTGACAGGGAGCAACACTGAAGCTTTCTTT.

This chain joins TRBV12-1 and TRBJ1-2. TRBV12-1 is a documented pseudogene. The CDR3 length is 14 residues. This chain's CDR3 is CASSLGRKNYGYTF. As DNA, the CDR3 is TGTGCCAGCAGCTTGGGACGGAAGAACTATGGCTACACCTTC.

The chain employs TRBV19 and TRBJ2-1, with TRBD2 as a possible D gene (5 bases). Trimming shortened V by 0 bases and J by 4 bases, and 16 bases separated the two germline ends. The CDR3 covers 17 residues. Germline CDR1 and CDR2: LNHDA and SQIVND (reference sequence). The CDR3 reads CASSIDRVLGVYNEQFF. Written as DNA, the CDR3 is TGTGCCAGTAGTATAGATCGGGTATTGGGAGTGTACAATGAGCAGTTCTTC.

The chain has TRBV25-1 and TRBJ1-3; D is undetermined. Germline loops: CDR1 MGHDK, CDR2 SYGVNS. The CDR3 is 16 residues long. V was pared by 6 bases and J by 1 base, with 16 bases between. The CDR3 loop reads CASRPTLLGSGNTIYF. The DNA for the CDR3 is TGTGCCAGCAGGCCTACCCTCCTTGGATCTGGAAACACCATATATTTT.

The chain joins TRBV6-1 to TRBJ2-5, with 8 bases matching TRBD2. The DNA matches TRBJ2-7 better at its end, which makes the J call doubtful. Germline-derived CDR1 and CDR2 are MNHNS and SASEGT. The CDR3 runs 13 residues. The DNA for the CDR3 is TGTGCCAGCCAGAAGCGGGAGCAGGGCGAGCAGTACTTC. It specifies CASQKREQGEQYF.

The chain links TRBV29-1 to TRBJ2-7; 7 bases map to TRBD1. Germline CDR1 is SQVTM and CDR2 is ANQGSEA. This CDR3 has 16 residues. Trimming cost V 1 base and J 2 bases; bases outside gene matches: 11. The CDR3 nucleotides are TGCAGCGTTGAAGGATACCGGGGACAGCCCACCTACGAGCAGTACTTC. It specifies CSVEGYRGQPTYEQYF.

The DNA of the CDR3 is TGTGCCAGCAGCTGGGGCACCGGGGGAGCCTACGAGCAGTACTTC. Translation: CASSWGTGGAYEQYF. The chain recombines TRBV7-2 with TRBJ2-5, with D possibly TRBD2 on 6 matching bases. The J call may be incorrect, as the DNA end agrees better with TRBJ2-7. From germline, CDR1 is SGHTA and CDR2 FQGNSA. The CDR3 is 15 residues long.

V is TRBV6-5 and J is TRBJ2-3; 10 nucleotides match TRBD2. The CDR3 is 16 residues long. V trimming: 2 bases; J trimming: 4 bases; junction bases outside the gene matches: 6. Germline CDR1 is MNHEY and CDR2 is SVGAGI. In DNA, the CDR3 is TGTGCCAGCAGTTACGGCAGCGGGAGGGCCGCAGATACGCAGTATTTT. This sequence encodes CASSYGSGRAADTQYF.

The chain carries TRBV18 and TRBJ1-1; possibly TRBD1 for D (6 bases). V was clipped by 4 bases and J by 0 bases, with 9 bases between them. This CDR3 region has 14 residues. Germline V CDR1 and CDR2: KGHSH, LQKENI. The DNA of the CDR3 is TGTGCCAGCTCACGGCAGGGGATGAACACTGAAGCTTTCTTT. Amino acid sequence: CASSRQGMNTEAFF. The full variable domain, with the rest looked up from reference TRBV18 and TRBJ1-1, is NAGVMQNPRHLVRRRGQEARLRCSPMKGHSHVYWYRQLPEEGLKFMVYLQKENIIDESGMPKERFSAEFPKEGPSILRIQQVVRGDSAAYFCASSRQGMNTEAFFGQGTRLTVV.

This clone was detected once. The V and J genes are TRBV7-8 and TRBJ2-1, with 11 bases fitting TRBD2. Germline V lookup: CDR1 SGHVS, CDR2 FQNEAQ. Unmatched junction bases numbered 10, after V lost 1 base and J lost 2 bases. This CDR3 contains 19 residues. CDR3 region: CASSLDVLTSGDTYNEQFF. The DNA of the CDR3 is TGTGCCAGCAGCTTAGATGTTTTGACTAGCGGGGACACCTACAATGAGCAGTTCTTC.

The V and J genes are TRBV6-1 and TRBJ1-2; D is undetermined. The CDR3 length is 14 residues. V was trimmed by 1 base and J by 1 base, leaving 7 bases between them. The germline gives CDR1 MNHNS, CDR2 SASEGT. The CDR3 loop is CASSEGPNNYGYTF. The CDR3 bases are TGTGCCAGCAGTGAAGGGCCAAATAACTATGGCTACACCTTC.

The rearrangement links TRBV29-1 to TRBJ1-1, with D hard to call. The CDR3 is made up of 12 amino acids. Germline V gene sequence: CDR1 SQVTM, CDR2 ANQGSEA. V lost 6 bases, J lost 0 bases, and 8 bases lay in between. CDR3 DNA sequence: TGCAGCGTATGTGCATTGAACACTGAAGCTTTCTTT. As protein: CSVCALNTEAFF.

V is TRBV28 and J is TRBJ1-5; D is ambiguous. The V and J ends lost 6 bases and 0 bases respectively, with 15 bases between them. The CDR3 consists of 16 residues. Germline V gives CDR1 MDHEN, CDR2 SYDVKM. The CDR3 DNA is TGTGCCAGCAGCCCCCCGGGCCCCGTTAGCAATCAGCCCCAGCATTTT. Protein product: CASSPPGPVSNQPQHF.

V and J are TRBV5-1 and TRBJ1-6; tentative D call: TRBD1 (5 bases). This CDR3 is built from 15 residues. Trimming shortened V by 4 bases and J by 9 bases, and 17 bases separated the two germline ends. CDR1 SGHRS and CDR2 YFSETQ come from the germline V gene. The CDR3 protein is CASSDGRTGGSPLHF. CDR3 coding DNA: TGCGCCAGCAGCGACGGAAGGACGGGGGGTTCACCCCTCCACTTT.

The gene calls are TRBV18 and TRBJ2-7; D tentatively reads TRBD1 or TRBD2 (6 bases each). The germline V gene has CDR1 KGHSH and CDR2 LQKENI. Trimming pared 2 bases from V and 2 bases from J, leaving 13 bases between. The CDR3 spans 15 residues. The CDR3 sequence is CASSPEGGAPYEQYF. CDR3 coding DNA: TGTGCCAGCTCACCAGAGGGGGGTGCCCCCTACGAGCAGTACTTC.

The chain links TRBV29-1 to TRBJ2-1, with 13 nucleotides matching TRBD2. CDR1 is SQVTM, CDR2 ANQGSEA, per germline. V gave up 4 bases and J gave up 2 bases; unmatched junction bases: 5. The CDR3 spans 16 residues. Here the CDR3 reads CSVGTSGRVTYNEQFF. The DNA of the CDR3 is TGCAGCGTTGGGACTAGCGGGAGAGTCACCTACAATGAGCAGTTCTTC.

This chain links TRBV28 with TRBJ2-5; D gene uncertain. Near its end, the DNA agrees better with TRBJ2-7, so the J call may be wrong. The CDR3 is 13 amino acids. Germline V CDR1 and CDR2: MDHEN, SYDVKM. In DNA form, the CDR3 reads TGTGCCAGCAGTTTAACCGGCTCCTACGAGCAGTACTTC. The encoded protein is CASSLTGSYEQYF.